These 20 T cell receptor beta chains came from one sample sequenced in a study of T cell clonality in common variable immunodeficiency. The repertoire was sequenced with immunoSEQ multiplex PCR; TCRdb's copy has only in-frame clones and lacks some. This sample comprises roughly 50,000 clones, none seen once only. Sequenced sample: peripheral blood mononuclear cells. All receptors come from a person aged 18 to 70 in good health.

As concerns this clone: The read stops 3 residues short of the end of the CDR3; the missing end is completed from the germline J gene. The chain links TRBV18 to TRBJ1-2; no reliable D call. Per the germline V gene, CDR1 is KGHSH and CDR2 is LQKENI. The CDR3 sequence is 15 residues long. The covered CDR3 bases are TGTGCCAGCTCACCACCGGTCAGCGGATACAATGAC. This translates into CASSPPVSGYND. The complete CDR3 protein is CASSPPVSGYNDYTF.

The sample holds many counts of this clone. The covered CDR3 bases are TGTGCCAGCAGCTTAGGGTCAGGGACAGGGACC. As protein: CASSLGSGTGT. From start to end, the CDR3 is CASSLGSGTGTQYF. J is TRBJ2-5 and V is TRBV7-9, with 8 nucleotides matching TRBD1. Read sequence stops 3 residues before the CDR3 end, and the germline J gene provides the missing end. The CDR3 has 14 residues. Trimming took 1 base from V and 7 from J; bases not matched to a gene: 5. Per germline, CDR1 SEHNR and CDR2 FQNEAQ (reference sequence). The full variable domain, rest sourced from reference TRBV7-9 and TRBJ2-5, is DTGVSQNPRHKITKRGQNVTFRCDPISEHNRLYWYRQTLGQGPEFLTYFQNEAQLEKSRLLSDRFSAERPKGSFSTLEIQRTEQGDSAMYLCASSLGSGTGTQYFGPGTRLLVL.

A few counts support this clone. The missing CDR3 end, 3 residues past where the read stops, is filled in from the germline J gene. The chain is built from TRBV19 and TRBJ1-2, with a tentative D call TRBD1 (5 bases). The V end was cut by 7 bases, the J end by 2 bases, with 17 bases between. From germline, CDR1 is LNHDA and CDR2 SQIVND (reference sequence). CDR3 length: 15 amino acids. The CDR3 reads CASTLFGAANYGYTF. The DNA read from the CDR3 is TGTGCCAGTACCTTGTTTGGGGCAGCGAACTATGGC. Looking up the rest from reference TRBV19 and TRBJ1-2 gives the full variable domain: DGGITQSPKYLFRKEGQNVTLSCEQNLNHDAMYWYRQDPGQGLRLIYYSQIVNDFQKGDIAEGYSVSREKKESFPLTVTSAQKNPTAFYLCASTLFGAANYGYTFGSGTRLTVV.

This clone has ten or more counts. Coverage ceases 3 residues before the CDR3 finishes, and the germline J gene fills in the end. The V gene is TRBV10-1, the J gene TRBJ1-5; TRBD1 matches at 8 bases. The V segment lost 3 bases and the J segment 7 bases; nucleotides outside the gene matches: 11. The CDR3 extends over 16 amino acids. Germline CDR1 is WNHNN and CDR2 is SYGVQD (reference sequence). CDR3 DNA, as far as it was read: TGCGCCAGCAGTGATCTTGACAGGGGAAGAGAACAGCCC. It is translated as CASSDLDRGREQP. The entire CDR3 protein is CASSDLDRGREQPQHF.

In this sample, this clone turned up many times. The CDR3 extends 3 residues past the end of the read, so its final part is completed from the germline J gene. V and J are TRBV13 and TRBJ2-7; 9 bases are shared with TRBD1. This CDR3 contains 14 residues. V dropped 4 bases and J dropped 3; count of bases not matched to a gene: 4. Germline CDR1 reads PRHDT; CDR2 reads FYEKMQ (reference sequence). CDR3 sequence reads: CASSSTDRGYEQYF. The sequenced CDR3 bases are TGTGCCAGCAGCTCCACGGACAGGGGCTACGAG.

This clone was seen ten or more times. The CDR3 bases that were read are TGCGCCAGCAGCTTTGCTAGCGGGAGGGGGAATGAG. As protein: CASSFASGRGNE. The full CDR3 sequence reads CASSFASGRGNEQFF. V is TRBV5-1 and J is TRBJ2-1; the match to TRBD2 covers 12 bases. The read terminates 3 residues before the CDR3 end, so the remaining end is supplied by the germline J gene. Germline V gene data show CDR1 as SGHRS and CDR2 as YFSETQ. This CDR3 comprises 15 residues. V was clipped by 2 bases and J by 7 bases; unmatched bases: 4.

This clone has just a few counts. The CDR3 goes on 3 residues after the read ends, and that part is filled in from the germline J gene. The same CDR3 can be traced to other DNA sequences in this sample. The gene calls are TRBV5-1 and TRBJ1-1, with D perhaps matching TRBD1 (6 bases). The V gene lost 6 bases and the J gene lost 4 bases, with 13 bases spanning the gap. CDR1 is SGHRS, CDR2 YFSETQ, per germline. The CDR3 is made up of 13 amino acids. This chain's CDR3 is CASNLRGGTEAFF. The CDR3 bases that were read are TGCGCCAGCAACTTAAGGGGGGGCACTGAA. Supplemented by reference TRBV5-1 and TRBJ1-1, the full variable domain reads KAGVTQTPRYLIKTRGQQVTLSCSPISGHRSVSWYQQTPGQGLQFLFEYFSETQRNKGNFPGRFSGRQFSNSRSEMNVSTLELGDSALYLCASNLRGGTEAFFGQGTRLTVV.

This clone was counted many times. The sequenced fragment ends 3 residues before the CDR3 boundary, so the rest is inferred from the germline J gene. The rearrangement uses TRBV30 and TRBJ2-7, with 10 bases that match TRBD1. The germline V gene encodes CDR1 GTSNPN and CDR2 SVGIG (reference sequence). The CDR3 totals 15 residues. V gave up 0 bases and J gave up 5 bases; unmatched junction bases: 7. CDR3 protein: CAWSVGTGERNEQYF. Partial CDR3 DNA: TGTGCCTGGAGTGTCGGGACAGGGGAGAGAAACGAG.

The sample holds many counts of this clone. Sequencing ends 3 residues short of the CDR3 end; the germline J gene provides the rest. The gene calls are TRBV13 and TRBJ2-1; possibly TRBD1 for D (5 bases). Germline CDR1 reads PRHDT; CDR2 reads FYEKMQ (reference sequence). The CDR3 has 14 amino acids. Trimming took 5 bases from V and 7 from J, leaving 15 bases between them. The CDR3 protein is CASSPDTLRNEQFF. The CDR3 bases that were read are TGTGCCAGCAGCCCGGACACCCTTCGTAATGAG.

There are a few counts of this clone. The read falls 3 residues short of the CDR3 end, and the missing part is taken from the germline J gene. The V call is TRBV30, the J call TRBJ2-2, with D maybe TRBD1 (6 bases). This CDR3 has 13 amino acids. The germline CDR1 and CDR2 sequences are GTSNPN and SVGIG (reference sequence). The chain's CDR3 is CAWSIGKGEKLFF. Partial CDR3 DNA: TGTGCCTGGAGCATAGGGAAGGGGGAAAAG.

This clone was seen ten or more times. The sequenced CDR3 bases are TGTGCCGGGACAGAGGGGAACAACTATGGC. Residues: CAGTEGNNYG. In full, the CDR3 is CAGTEGNNYGYTF. The chain uses TRBV30 and TRBJ1-2; 7 nucleotides line up with TRBD1. The read ends 3 residues early relative to the CDR3; the germline J gene fills the gap. V was pared by 8 bases and J by 2 bases, with 8 bases of the junction left unmatched. Looked up from germline, CDR1 is GTSNPN and CDR2 is SVGIG (reference sequence). The CDR3 consists of 13 residues.

This clone was seen many times. The CDR3 end falls 3 residues outside the read, so it is completed with the germline J gene. V is TRBV12-3 or TRBV12-4 and J is TRBJ2-7, with 10 bases aligning to TRBD2. This CDR3 spans 16 amino acids. V shed 4 bases, J shed 5 bases, and the junction held 11 bases outside the gene matches. The sequenced CDR3 bases are TGTGCCAGCAGTTCACTCGGGACTAGCGACCGGCACGAG. It translates to CASSSLGTSDRHE. The full CDR3 sequence reads CASSSLGTSDRHEQYF.

This clone appeared many times. The sequenced CDR3 bases are TGTGCCAGCAGTAAGACTAGCGGGCTCCCCTACGAG. Encoded protein: CASSKTSGLPYE. The full CDR3 protein is CASSKTSGLPYEQYF. This chain connects TRBV2 to TRBJ2-7, with 10 bases lining up with TRBD2. The read terminates 3 residues ahead of where the CDR3 ends, so the germline J gene completes it. CDR1 is SNHLY, CDR2 FYNNEI, per germline. The CDR3 spans 15 residues. Trimming took 5 bases from V and 2 from J; bases not matched to a gene: 6.

This clone occurred many times. The read stops 3 residues short of the end of the CDR3; the missing end is completed from the germline J gene. The V gene is TRBV20-1, the J gene TRBJ2-3; 13 bases align to TRBD2. With V trimmed by 5 bases and J by 3 bases, 5 bases remained unmatched. The CDR3 is 15 amino acids. From germline, CDR1 is DFQATT and CDR2 SNEGSKA (reference sequence). Partial CDR3 DNA: TGCAGTGCTTCCCGACTAGCGGGAGGAACAGATACG. The encoded protein is CSASRLAGGTDT. The CDR3 as a whole reads CSASRLAGGTDTQYF.

This clone was detected a few times. The read gets to within 3 residues of the CDR3 end, and the germline J gene fills in the rest. The J gene is TRBJ2-5, the V gene TRBV11-3, with D tentatively TRBD2 (6 bases). V was shortened by 6 bases and J by 3 bases, with 14 bases between the two germline ends. CDR3 length: 14 amino acids. From germline, CDR1 is SGHNT and CDR2 YENEEA. CDR3 amino acids: CASRRRGGEETQYF. CDR3 DNA (partial): TGTGCCAGCAGAAGAAGGGGCGGGGAAGAGACC.

This clone was seen many times. The CDR3 goes on 3 residues after the read ends, and that part is filled in from the germline J gene. The rearrangement links TRBV6-2 or TRBV6-3 to TRBJ1-5, with D perhaps matching TRBD1 (5 bases). The length of the CDR3 is 15 residues. Deletions cut 8 bases from V and 2 bases from J, with 16 bases between. Germline CDR1 reads MNHEY; CDR2 reads SVGEGT. The CDR3 loop reads CASRSQDTRNQPQHF. CDR3 bases read: TGTGCCAGCCGCTCCCAGGACACCCGCAATCAGCCC.

This clone was counted ten times or more. The CDR3 end falls 3 residues outside the read, so it is completed with the germline J gene. The chain links TRBV20-1 to TRBJ1-1; 10 bases match TRBD1. Germline V gene lookup returns CDR1 DFQATT and CDR2 SNEGSKA (reference sequence). Losses at the gene ends were 5 bases for V and 6 bases for J; bases not matched to a gene: 6. CDR3 length: 13 amino acids. CDR3 in amino acids: CSAGRQGAAEAFF. The part of the CDR3 DNA that was read is TGCAGTGCTGGACGACAGGGGGCGGCTGAA.

Comment on this clone: The read ends 3 residues early relative to the CDR3; the germline J gene fills the gap. The chain employs TRBV6-1 and TRBJ1-2, with D perhaps TRBD1 (5 bases). Germline V gives CDR1 MNHNS, CDR2 SASEGT. The CDR3 runs 15 residues. The CDR3 loop is CASSELQASTDTYTF. CDR3 bases read: TGTGCCAGCAGTGAACTACAGGCCAGCACAGATACC.

The sample holds many counts of this clone. The missing CDR3 end, 3 residues past where the read stops, is filled in from the germline J gene. J is TRBJ2-3 and V is TRBV19; 11 bases agree with TRBD2. From germline, CDR1 is LNHDA and CDR2 SQIVND (reference sequence). The CDR3 runs 16 residues. V was pared by 6 bases and J by 3 bases, with 8 bases of the junction left unmatched. This CDR3 reads CASSRPRTSGTDTQYF. The CDR3 bases that were read are TGTGCCAGTAGCAGACCACGGACTAGCGGGACAGATACG.

This clone was picked up many times. The CDR3 end lies 3 residues beyond the end of the read and is filled in from the germline J gene. J is TRBJ1-1 and V is TRBV5-1; 8 bases align to TRBD1. Germline lookup yields CDR1 SGHRS and CDR2 YFSETQ. Trimming cost V 5 bases and J 4 bases; bases outside gene matches: 1. This CDR3 spans 12 amino acids. The sequenced part of the CDR3 DNA is TGCGCCAGCAGAGGACAGGGCACTGAA. This gives the protein CASRGQGTE. The entire CDR3 protein is CASRGQGTEAFF.